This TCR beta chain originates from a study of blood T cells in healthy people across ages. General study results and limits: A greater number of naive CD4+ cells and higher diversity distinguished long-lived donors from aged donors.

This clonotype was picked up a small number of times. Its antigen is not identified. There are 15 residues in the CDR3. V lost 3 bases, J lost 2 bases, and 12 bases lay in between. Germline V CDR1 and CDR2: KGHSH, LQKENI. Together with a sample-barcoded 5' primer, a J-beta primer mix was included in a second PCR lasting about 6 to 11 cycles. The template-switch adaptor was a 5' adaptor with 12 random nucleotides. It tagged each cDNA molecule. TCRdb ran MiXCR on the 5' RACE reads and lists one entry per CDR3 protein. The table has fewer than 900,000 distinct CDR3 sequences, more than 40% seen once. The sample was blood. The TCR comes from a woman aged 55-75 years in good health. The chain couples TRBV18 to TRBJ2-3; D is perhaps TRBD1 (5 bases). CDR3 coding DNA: TGTGCCAGCTCACCCATCCAGGGTTCCACAGATACGCAGTATTTT. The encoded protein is CASSPIQGSTDTQYF. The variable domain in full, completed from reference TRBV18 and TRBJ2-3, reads NAGVMQNPRHLVRRRGQEARLRCSPMKGHSHVYWYRQLPEEGLKFMVYLQKENIIDESGMPKERFSAEFPKEGPSILRIQQVVRGDSAAYFCASSPIQGSTDTQYFGPGTRLTVL.